This TCR beta chain is from a study of blood T cell repertoires in COVID-19. Turning to the study itself: Nucleic acid was either cDNA or gDNA, and it came from T cells, B-cell-depleted T cells, or PBMCs.

The protocol was immunoSEQ multiplex PCR, while the TCRdb copy is restricted to in-frame clones and leaves out a portion. The data show about 87,000 clones, about four fifths seen once. The count of this clone is one. The CDR3 length is 14 residues. Trimming took 6 bases from V and 3 from J, leaving 14 bases between them. Germline CDR1 is MNHEY and CDR2 is SVGAGI. The sample comprised peripheral blood. The chain carries TRBV6-5 and TRBJ1-2, with a tentative D call TRBD1 (6 bases). The sequence was obtained from an older woman with acute or convalescent COVID-19. CDR3 sequence: CASRPGPGDYGYTF. The DNA of the CDR3 is TGTGCCAGCAGACCGGGGCCAGGGGACTATGGCTACACCTTC.